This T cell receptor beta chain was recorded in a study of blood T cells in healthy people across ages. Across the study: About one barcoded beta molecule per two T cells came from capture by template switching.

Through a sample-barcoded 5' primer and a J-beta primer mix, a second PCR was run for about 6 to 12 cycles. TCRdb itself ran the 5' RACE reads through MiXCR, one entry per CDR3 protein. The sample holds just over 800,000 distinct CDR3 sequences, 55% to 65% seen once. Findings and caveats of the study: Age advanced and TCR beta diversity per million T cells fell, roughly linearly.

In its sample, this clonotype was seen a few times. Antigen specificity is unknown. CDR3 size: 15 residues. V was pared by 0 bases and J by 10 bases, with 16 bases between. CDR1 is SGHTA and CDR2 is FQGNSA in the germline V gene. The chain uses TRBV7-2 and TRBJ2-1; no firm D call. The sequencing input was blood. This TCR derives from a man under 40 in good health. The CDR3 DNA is TGTGCCAGCAGCTTAGCCAGTTTAGGAGCTAGGGAGCAGTTCTTC. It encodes CASSLASLGAREQFF.